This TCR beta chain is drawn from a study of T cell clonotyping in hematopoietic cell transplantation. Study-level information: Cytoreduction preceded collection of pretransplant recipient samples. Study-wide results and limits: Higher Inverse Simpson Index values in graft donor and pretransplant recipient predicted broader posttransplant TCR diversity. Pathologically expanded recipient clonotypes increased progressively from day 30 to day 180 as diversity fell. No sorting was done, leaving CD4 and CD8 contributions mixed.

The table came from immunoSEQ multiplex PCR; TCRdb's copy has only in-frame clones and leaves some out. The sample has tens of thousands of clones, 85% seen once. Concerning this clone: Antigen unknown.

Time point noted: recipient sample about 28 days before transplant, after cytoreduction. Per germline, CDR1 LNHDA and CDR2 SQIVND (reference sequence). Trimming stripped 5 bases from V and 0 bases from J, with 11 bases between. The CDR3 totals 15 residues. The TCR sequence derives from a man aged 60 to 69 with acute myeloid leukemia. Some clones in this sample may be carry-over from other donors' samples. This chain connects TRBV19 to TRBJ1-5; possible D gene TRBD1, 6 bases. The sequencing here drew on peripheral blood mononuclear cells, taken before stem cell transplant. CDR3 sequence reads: CASSPGQYSNQPQHF. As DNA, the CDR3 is TGTGCCAGTAGTCCCGGACAGTATAGCAATCAGCCCCAGCATTTT. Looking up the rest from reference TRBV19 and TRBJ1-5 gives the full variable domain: DGGITQSPKYLFRKEGQNVTLSCEQNLNHDAMYWYRQDPGQGLRLIYYSQIVNDFQKGDIAEGYSVSREKKESFPLTVTSAQKNPTAFYLCASSPGQYSNQPQHFGDGTRLSIL.